The 30 T cell receptor beta chains presented below share a single source sample, sequenced in a study of T-cell reconstitution after alpha-beta-depleted transplantation in children. TCRbeta library preparation incorporated unique molecular identifiers. One entry per CDR3 protein, called by TCRdb with MiXCR from the PCR reads. The profile shows 380,000 or so distinct CDR3 sequences, about an eighth of them singletons. This specimen was PBMCs, taken from the stem cell graft. The origin of the receptors is a human donor who donated a stem cell graft to a child with Fanconi anemia.

The V and J genes are TRBV4-3 and TRBJ2-2, with TRBD2 as a possible D gene (5 bases). Germline assignment: CDR1 LGHNA and CDR2 YSLEER. With 4 bases removed from V and 1 base from J, the gap between germline ends came to 13 bases. The CDR3 spans 16 residues. CDR3 residues: CASSLQTIKNTGELFF. The CDR3 DNA reads TGCGCCAGCAGCCTCCAGACTATTAAGAACACCGGGGAGCTGTTTTTT.

This clonotype was counted at least ten times. The CDR3 nucleotides are TGCGCCAGCAGCTTGGCCGGACAGGATAATTCACCCCTCCACTTT. Its protein product is CASSLAGQDNSPLHF. The gene calls are TRBV5-1 and TRBJ1-6; 7 nucleotides line up with TRBD1. V shed 0 bases and J 5 bases; nucleotides not matched to a gene: 2. The CDR3 is 15 amino acids. CDR1 and CDR2 from the germline V gene are SGHRS and YFSETQ.

In this sample, this clonotype turned up a few times. The chain joins TRBV2 to TRBJ2-7; no firm D call. The CDR3 totals 12 residues. Looked up from germline, CDR1 is SNHLY and CDR2 is FYNNEI. The germline V and J ends were trimmed by 8 bases and 0 bases, with 8 bases remaining between them. CDR3 coding DNA: TGTGCCAGCCTTAGACCCTCCTACGAGCAGTACTTC. Protein product: CASLRPSYEQYF.

This clonotype was detected ten times or more. J is TRBJ2-5 and V is TRBV3-1, with 7 positions matching TRBD1. Germline V gene sequence: CDR1 LGHDT, CDR2 YNNKEL (reference sequence). J lost 5 bases, V lost 4 bases, and 7 bases had no gene match. This CDR3 contains 14 residues. For the CDR3, the DNA is TGTGCCAGCAGCCGGGCACAGGGGCGCGAGACCCAGTACTTC. Its protein is CASSRAQGRETQYF.

The table lists this clonotype with a few counts. The CDR3 coding sequence is TGTGCCTGGAGTGAGGGCTCTACCTCGAGCTCTGAAGCTTTCTTT. It yields the protein CAWSEGSTSSSEAFF. V and J are TRBV30 and TRBJ1-1; D gene ambiguous. The germline CDR1 and CDR2 sequences are GTSNPN and SVGIG (reference sequence). The CDR3 covers 15 residues. Trimming stripped 1 base from V and 6 bases from J, with 18 bases between.

This clonotype was detected ten times or more. The CDR3 region has the DNA TGCAGCGTTCGAAGCCCGTCCACAGATACGCAGTATTTT. It yields the protein CSVRSPSTDTQYF. The chain joins TRBV29-1 to TRBJ2-3; D not resolved. Trimming took 5 bases from V and 2 from J, leaving 11 bases between them. Germline CDR1 and CDR2: SQVTM and ANQGSEA. The CDR3 covers 13 residues.

This clonotype was recorded a few times. This chain links TRBV4-1 with TRBJ2-1; D is ambiguous. The ends were cut back, 0 bases at V and 10 bases at J, with 10 bases in the middle. The CDR3 has 13 amino acids. Germline V CDR1 and CDR2: MGHRA, YSYEKL. The CDR3 DNA sequence: TGCGCCAGCAGCCAAGATCACGGGCCGGAGCAGTTCTTC. This encodes CASSQDHGPEQFF.

The sample holds one count of this clonotype. The chain uses TRBV5-1 and TRBJ2-7; D not resolved. This CDR3 is built from 13 residues. V shed 0 bases and J shed 3 bases, with 7 bases lying between them. Germline values: CDR1 SGHRS, CDR2 YFSETQ. The CDR3 spells CASSLEVGYEQYF. CDR3 nucleotide sequence: TGCGCCAGCAGCTTGGAGGTGGGCTACGAGCAGTACTTC.

The genes are TRBV3-1 and TRBJ1-1, with D tentatively TRBD1 (5 bases). CDR1 is LGHDT, CDR2 YNNKEL, per germline (reference sequence). The V end lost 0 bases, the J end lost 4 bases, and 12 bases lay between the germline ends. CDR3 length: 15 amino acids. Here the CDR3 DNA reads TGTGCCAGCAGCCAAGATTTGGGGGTAGCCACTGAAGCTTTCTTT. This translates into CASSQDLGVATEAFF. Drawing the rest from reference TRBV3-1 and TRBJ1-1, the complete variable domain is DTAVSQTPKYLVTQMGNDKSIKCEQNLGHDTMYWYKQDSKKFLKIMFSYNNKELIINETVPNRFSPKSPDKAHLNLHINSLELGDSAVYFCASSQDLGVATEAFFGQGTRLTVV.

This clonotype has only a few counts. The rearrangement links TRBV15 to TRBJ1-2; D not resolved. Trimming took off 0 bases at V and 5 bases at J, with 7 bases between the two ends. CDR1 is LNHNV, CDR2 YYDKDF, per germline (reference sequence). This CDR3 is 13 amino acids long. CDR3 sequence: CATSRERRYGYTF. CDR3 coding DNA: TGTGCCACCAGCAGAGAGCGGAGGTATGGCTACACCTTC.

This clonotype was recorded a few times. The V call is TRBV12-3 or TRBV12-4, the J call TRBJ1-1, with 7 bases fitting TRBD1. This CDR3 comprises 15 residues. Trimming cost V 6 bases and J 0 bases; bases outside gene matches: 7. The CDR3, as DNA: TGTGCCAGCAGGCGGGGACAGCGCTTGAACACTGAAGCTTTCTTT. Protein product: CASRRGQRLNTEAFF.

The sample holds many counts of this clonotype. This chain links TRBV2 with TRBJ1-1; D is unresolved. Germline values: CDR1 SNHLY, CDR2 FYNNEI. This CDR3 comprises 14 residues. The V gene lost 3 bases and the J gene lost 1 base, with 9 bases spanning the gap. This CDR3 is CASSDIHQNTEAFF. CDR3 coding DNA: TGTGCCAGCAGTGATATCCACCAGAACACTGAAGCTTTCTTT. Full variable domain (remainder filled in from reference TRBV2 and TRBJ1-1): EPEVTQTPSHQVTQMGQEVILRCVPISNHLYFYWYRQILGQKVEFLVSFYNNEISEKSEIFDDQFSVERPDGSNFTLKIRSTKLEDSAMYFCASSDIHQNTEAFFGQGTRLTVV.

This clonotype was counted a few times. The chain joins TRBV10-2 to TRBJ2-1, with TRBD2 as a possible D gene (5 bases). CDR3 length: 15 amino acids. CDR1 and CDR2 (germline): WSHSY, SAAADI. V lost 2 bases to trimming and J lost 0 bases, with 8 bases between them. The DNA of the CDR3 is TGCGCCAGCAGTGAGCGGGGTTCCTCCTACAATGAGCAGTTCTTC. It translates to CASSERGSSYNEQFF.

Regarding this clonotype: The CDR3 carries no conserved terminal phenylalanine or tryptophan, so it likely arises from a read error. The chain joins TRBV28 to TRBJ1-6, with D tentatively TRBD1 (5 bases). The CDR3 spans 16 residues. The germline CDR1 and CDR2 sequences are MDHEN and SYDVKM. V was trimmed by 6 bases and J by 9 bases, leaving 21 bases between them. The DNA for the CDR3 is TGTGCCAGCAGCTCCTCAGGGACCTACAGCGCTTCACCCCTCCACTAT. Protein: CASSSSGTYSASPLHY.

J is TRBJ1-2 and V is TRBV29-1; 11 bases are shared with TRBD1. The CDR3 contains 15 residues. Germline assignment: CDR1 SQVTM and CDR2 ANQGSEA. The junction had 10 bases not matched to a gene; V was cut back by 6 bases and J by 4 bases. CDR3: CSVLTWGTGGYGYTF. CDR3 DNA: TGCAGCGTCCTGACTTGGGGGACAGGGGGCTATGGCTACACCTTC.

The genes are TRBV20-1 and TRBJ1-6, with 12 bases that match TRBD1. Trimming at V came to 5 bases and at J to 10 bases, leaving 3 bases not matched to a gene. The CDR3 spans 13 residues. The germline V gene has CDR1 DFQATT and CDR2 SNEGSKA (reference sequence). Here the CDR3 DNA reads TGCAGTGCTCCGGGACAGGGGGCATCACCCCTCCACTTT. Its protein product is CSAPGQGASPLHF.

The chain recombines TRBV5-6 with TRBJ1-5, with 8 bases identical to TRBD1. The CDR3 length is 16 residues. Trimming cost V 4 bases and J 0 bases; bases outside gene matches: 6. The germline V gene has CDR1 SGHDT and CDR2 YYEEEE. The CDR3 coding sequence is TGTGCCAGCAGCACCGGGACAGGAGATAGCAATCAGCCCCAGCATTTT. Amino acids: CASSTGTGDSNQPQHF.

This rearrangement joins TRBV12-3 or TRBV12-4 to TRBJ1-2, with a possible D match to TRBD1 (5 bases). This CDR3 spans 13 amino acids. Trimming took 6 bases from V and 3 from J, leaving 11 bases between them. The chain's CDR3 is CASSSGHYYGYTF. The CDR3 DNA reads as TGTGCCAGCAGCTCCGGACATTACTATGGCTACACCTTC.

This clonotype was picked up a small number of times. V gene TRBV5-1 combines with J gene TRBJ2-5, with D perhaps matching TRBD1 (6 bases). The CDR3 loop spans 15 amino acids. Germline values: CDR1 SGHRS, CDR2 YFSETQ. V was pared by 4 bases and J by 0 bases, with 13 bases between. CDR3 bases: TGCGCCAGCAGCCTTGGACAGATGTACCAAGAGACCCAGTACTTC. This encodes CASSLGQMYQETQYF.

V gene TRBV3-1 combines with J gene TRBJ1-5; D may be TRBD1 (5 bases). The germline V gene encodes CDR1 LGHDT and CDR2 YNNKEL (reference sequence). CDR3 length: 15 amino acids. Deletions cut 0 bases from V and 7 bases from J, with 13 bases between. For the CDR3, the DNA is TGTGCCAGCAGCCAAGACGGGACGAGCAGCCAGCCCCAGCATTTT. It yields the protein CASSQDGTSSQPQHF.

The chain is built from TRBV29-1 and TRBJ1-5; no reliable D call. Trimming shortened V by 6 bases and J by 5 bases, and 14 bases separated the two germline ends. The CDR3 loop spans 13 amino acids. The germline V gene has CDR1 SQVTM and CDR2 ANQGSEA. The CDR3 protein is CSVTMRGDQPQHF. CDR3 nucleotide sequence: TGCAGCGTAACAATGCGGGGAGATCAGCCCCAGCATTTT.

The chain recombines TRBV11-2 with TRBJ2-5; D is possibly TRBD1 or TRBD2 (5 bases each). Germline V lookup: CDR1 SGHAT, CDR2 FQNNGV. CDR3 length: 16 amino acids. The germline V and J ends were trimmed by 1 base and 7 bases, with 19 bases remaining between them. CDR3 nucleotide sequence: TGTGCCAGCAGCTTAGTTCTCAGGACCATTGGGGGGACCCAGTACTTC. It translates to CASSLVLRTIGGTQYF.

This clonotype was found a few times. The CDR3 is CASSSTGVSGANVLTF. CDR3 nucleotides: TGCGCCAGCAGCTCTACAGGTGTCTCTGGGGCCAACGTCCTGACTTTC. The rearrangement uses TRBV5-1 and TRBJ2-6, with D perhaps TRBD1 (5 bases). With 3 bases removed from V and 0 bases from J, the gap between germline ends came to 10 bases. CDR3 length equals 16 residues. Germline CDR1 and CDR2: SGHRS and YFSETQ. Drawing the rest from reference TRBV5-1 and TRBJ2-6, the complete variable domain is KAGVTQTPRYLIKTRGQQVTLSCSPISGHRSVSWYQQTPGQGLQFLFEYFSETQRNKGNFPGRFSGRQFSNSRSEMNVSTLELGDSALYLCASSSTGVSGANVLTFGAGSRLTVL.

The sample holds a few counts of this clonotype. The J gene is TRBJ1-5, the V gene TRBV18; D remains unclear. Germline V gene data show CDR1 as KGHSH and CDR2 as LQKENI. Trimming pared 2 bases from V and 5 bases from J, leaving 10 bases between. This CDR3 is 14 amino acids long. The CDR3: CASSPSKGYQPQHF. CDR3 sequence (DNA): TGTGCCAGCTCACCATCAAAGGGTTATCAGCCCCAGCATTTT.

At least ten counts were recorded for this clonotype. The chain links TRBV4-2 to TRBJ2-2, with 8 nucleotides matching TRBD2. This CDR3 has 17 amino acids. Looked up from germline, CDR1 is LGHNA and CDR2 is YNFKEQ. V was pared by 0 bases and J by 5 bases, with 8 bases of the junction left unmatched. The CDR3 sequence: CASSQEIYGGATGELFF. The CDR3 region has the DNA TGTGCCAGCAGCCAAGAGATTTACGGGGGGGCTACCGGGGAGCTGTTTTTT.

This rearrangement joins TRBV29-1 to TRBJ1-1, with D uncertain. This CDR3 has 14 amino acids. The germline V gene encodes CDR1 SQVTM and CDR2 ANQGSEA. V lost 4 bases and J lost 0, with 12 bases in between. CDR3 nucleotide sequence: TGCAGCGTTGTGGGTCCTAACATGAACACTGAAGCTTTCTTT. Translating gives CSVVGPNMNTEAFF.

The chain joins TRBV12-3 or TRBV12-4 to TRBJ1-6; D is uncertain. Trimming removed 3 bases at V and 0 bases at J, with 24 bases between. There are 21 residues in the CDR3. CDR3 coding DNA: TGTGCCAGCAGTTTTATTGCTGAGGCGCTACTCCCGAGCTCCTATAATTCACCCCTCCACTTT. Residues: CASSFIAEALLPSSYNSPLHF.

This clonotype appeared many times. The rearrangement uses TRBV10-2 and TRBJ1-2; perhaps TRBD1 as D (5 bases). Trimming took 3 bases from V and 3 from J, leaving 8 bases between them. The CDR3 runs to 13 residues. Germline V CDR1 and CDR2: WSHSY, SAAADI. CDR3 loop: CASSEDSYYGYTF. Here the CDR3 DNA reads TGCGCCAGCAGTGAAGACAGTTACTATGGCTACACCTTC.

The J gene is TRBJ2-2, the V gene TRBV6-1; 9 bases map to TRBD1. Unmatched junction bases numbered 5, after V lost 5 bases and J lost 4 bases. Germline values: CDR1 MNHNS, CDR2 SASEGT. CDR3 length equals 15 residues. The DNA of the CDR3 is TGTGCCAGCAGTCTCCTGGGACAGGGCACCGGGGAGCTGTTTTTT. This sequence encodes CASSLLGQGTGELFF.

The chain recombines TRBV7-8 with TRBJ2-1, with 8 bases that match TRBD2. J gave up 5 bases and V 3 bases, and 12 bases lay outside the gene matches. This CDR3 comprises 17 residues. From germline, CDR1 is SGHVS and CDR2 FQNEAQ. CDR3 DNA sequence: TGTGCCAGCAGCTTTGGAGAGATAGAGCGGGGGAACAATGAGCAGTTCTTC. Protein: CASSFGEIERGNNEQFF. The entire variable domain, with the rest obtained from reference TRBV7-8 and TRBJ2-1, is as follows: GAGVSQSPRYKVAKRGQDVALRCDPISGHVSLFWYQQALGQGPEFLTYFQNEAQLDKSGLPSDRFFAERPEGSVSTLKIQRTQQEDSAVYLCASSFGEIERGNNEQFFGPGTRLTVL.